This T cell receptor (beta chain) emerged from a study of human T cells and chemical hapten exposure. Overall study results and limits: The number of TCRs above 1 in 1000 frequency did not change after DPC sensitization.

This clonotype was seen at least ten times. Its antigen is undetermined. Individual cDNA molecules each carried unique molecular identifiers attached by the library. As originally analysed: Samples had a median of around 96,000 TCRs, ranging about 23,224 to 700,000. TCRdb recomputed calls from the RACE reads with MiXCR, one row per CDR3 protein. TCRdb assigned the V and J calls; the authors' analysis was not used. The table includes roughly 48,000 distinct CDR3 sequences, 4% to 4.5% detected once. Time point in this sample: healthy volunteer bleed at 2 weeks. Unfractionated whole blood yielded total RNA. In germline, CDR1 is MDHEN, CDR2 SYDVKM. The CDR3 totals 12 residues. Trimming removed 6 bases from V and 3 bases from J, with 3 bases in between.

The clonotype originates from a human donor in good health. Some clones in this sample may be carry-over from other donors' samples. The sample consisted of whole blood. The gene calls are TRBV28 and TRBJ1-6, with D uncertain. CDR3 amino acids: CASSLYNSPLHF. CDR3 in DNA: TGTGCCAGCAGCCTCTATAATTCACCCCTCCACTTT.